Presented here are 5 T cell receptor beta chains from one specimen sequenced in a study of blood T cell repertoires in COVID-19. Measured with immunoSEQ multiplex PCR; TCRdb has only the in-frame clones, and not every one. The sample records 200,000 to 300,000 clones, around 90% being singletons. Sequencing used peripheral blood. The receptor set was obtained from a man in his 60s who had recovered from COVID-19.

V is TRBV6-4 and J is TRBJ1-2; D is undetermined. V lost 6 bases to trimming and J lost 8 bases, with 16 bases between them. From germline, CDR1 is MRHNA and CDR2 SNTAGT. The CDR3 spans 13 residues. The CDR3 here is CASRDPGGQGYTF. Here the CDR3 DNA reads TGTGCCAGCAGGGACCCCGGAGGGCAAGGCTACACCTTC.

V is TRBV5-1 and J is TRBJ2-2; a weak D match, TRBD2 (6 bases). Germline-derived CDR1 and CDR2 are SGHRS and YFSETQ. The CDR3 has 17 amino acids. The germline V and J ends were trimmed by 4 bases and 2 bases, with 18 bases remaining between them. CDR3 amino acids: CASSREPQLLNTGELFF. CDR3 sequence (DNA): TGCGCCAGCAGCCGGGAGCCACAGCTTCTTAACACCGGGGAGCTGTTTTTT.

The CDR3 loop reads CASSIDIRTDTQYF. DNA of the CDR3: TGTGCCAGTAGTATAGATATCCGCACAGATACGCAGTATTTT. The chain employs TRBV19 and TRBJ2-3; D is ambiguous. With 0 bases removed from V and 1 base from J, the gap between germline ends came to 5 bases. The CDR3 length is 14 residues. In germline, CDR1 is LNHDA, CDR2 SQIVND (reference sequence). Filled out from reference TRBV19 and TRBJ2-3, the complete variable domain reads DGGITQSPKYLFRKEGQNVTLSCEQNLNHDAMYWYRQDPGQGLRLIYYSQIVNDFQKGDIAEGYSVSREKKESFPLTVTSAQKNPTAFYLCASSIDIRTDTQYFGPGTRLTVL.

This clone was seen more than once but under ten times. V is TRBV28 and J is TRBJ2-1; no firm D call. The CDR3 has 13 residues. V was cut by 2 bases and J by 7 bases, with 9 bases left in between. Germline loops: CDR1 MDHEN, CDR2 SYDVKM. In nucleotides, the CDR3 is TGTGCCAGCAGTTTAGGGTCAGCGAATGAGCAGTTCTTC. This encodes CASSLGSANEQFF.

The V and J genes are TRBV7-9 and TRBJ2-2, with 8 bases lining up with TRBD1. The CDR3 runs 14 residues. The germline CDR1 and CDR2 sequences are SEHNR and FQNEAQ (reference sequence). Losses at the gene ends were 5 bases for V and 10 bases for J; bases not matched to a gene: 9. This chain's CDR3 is CASSTGQGLEELFF. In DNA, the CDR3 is TGTGCCAGCAGCACCGGACAGGGCCTGGAGGAGCTGTTTTTT.